This TCR beta chain was obtained from a study of blood T cell repertoires in COVID-19. As for the study in general: Sites in the United States, Italy and Spain provided acute and convalescent COVID-19 samples. PBMCs, B-cell-depleted T cells, or T cells were the source of the cDNA or gDNA that made up the material.

The CDR3 has 17 residues. The trim removed 1 base at V and 8 bases at J, leaving 10 bases unmatched. Germline V gives CDR1 SGHVS, CDR2 FNYEAQ. Adults between about 18 and 89 years of age took part from 24 US areas. The authors' processing: How many nucleated cells were present was estimated from reference gene primer amplification. The repertoire was sequenced with immunoSEQ multiplex PCR; TCRdb's copy has only in-frame clones and lacks some. That table is the source of V, J and clone size, and D and trimming were worked out from the DNA. This table has 350,000 to 450,000 clones, 75% to 90% appearing once. This clone has only one observation.

The sequencing sample was made of PBMCs or T cells enriched from blood (not recorded which). The sequence came from a man aged 25 to 45 who had recovered from COVID-19. V is TRBV7-6 and J is TRBJ2-1; 11 nucleotides match TRBD2. The CDR3 spells CASSLDSGRALADEQFF. CDR3 coding DNA: TGTGCCAGCAGCTTAGATAGCGGGAGGGCCCTCGCGGATGAGCAGTTCTTC.